The clone carrying this TCR beta chain was detected only a few times. The target antigen is unknown. This entry comes from a study of early T cells in non-severe SARS-CoV-2 infection. Study details: Sequencing input comprised bulk RNA from unsorted whole blood; chain pairing was not available.

Study findings and constraints: Anti-spike CD8 responses were favored by VDJdb matching, which missed private and CD4 specificities.

There are 14 residues in the CDR3. Germline lookup yields CDR1 SGHRS and CDR2 YFSETQ. V lost 4 bases, J lost 4 bases, and 14 bases lay in between. Researchers tagged individual cDNA molecules with unique molecular identifiers. TCRdb reprocessed the 5' RACE reads via MiXCR and lists one record per CDR3 protein. The sample lists more than 90,000 distinct CDR3 sequences; 11% were seen once. The sequence derives from an adult who was a healthcare worker with PCR-confirmed SARS-CoV-2 infection or an uninfected control (not recorded which). Specimen: whole blood. This sequence joins TRBV5-1 and TRBJ1-2; D perhaps matches TRBD1 (5 bases). CDR3 residues: CASSPHVGGYGYTF. Here the CDR3 DNA reads TGCGCCAGCAGCCCCCATGTTGGGGGCTATGGCTACACCTTC.